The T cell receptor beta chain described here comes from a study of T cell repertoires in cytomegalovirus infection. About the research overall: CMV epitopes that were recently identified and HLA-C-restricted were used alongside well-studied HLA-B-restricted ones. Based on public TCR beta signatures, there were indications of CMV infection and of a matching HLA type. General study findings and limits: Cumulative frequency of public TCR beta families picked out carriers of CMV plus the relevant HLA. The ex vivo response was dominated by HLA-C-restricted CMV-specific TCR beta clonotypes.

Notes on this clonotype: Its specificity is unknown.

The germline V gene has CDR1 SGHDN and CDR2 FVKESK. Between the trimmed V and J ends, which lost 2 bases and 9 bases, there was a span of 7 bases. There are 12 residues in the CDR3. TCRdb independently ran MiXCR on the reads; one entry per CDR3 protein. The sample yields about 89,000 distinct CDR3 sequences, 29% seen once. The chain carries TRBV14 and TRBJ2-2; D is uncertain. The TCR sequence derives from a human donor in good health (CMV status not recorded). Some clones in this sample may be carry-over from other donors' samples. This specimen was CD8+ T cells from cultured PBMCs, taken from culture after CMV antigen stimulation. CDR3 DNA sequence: TGTGCCAGCAGCCAAAGTCACAGGGAGCTGTTTTTT. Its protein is CASSQSHRELFF.